Listed here are 9 T cell receptor beta chains from one sample, sequenced in a study of radiation and T cells in renal cell carcinoma (TCRdb year 2020). Library construction relied on the immunoSEQ multiplex PCR assay. This immuneACCESS table, as held by TCRdb, lists in-frame sequences with V and J called but not all clones. Of the missing ones, under half trace to an unresolved V gene in checked studies; the others have no known cause. The sample profile shows roughly 13,000 clones; around 57% of them were found once. 10% to 15% of the sample lies in the top ten. The time point tag for this specimen amounts to: tumor resected at nephrectomy. Per the publication, the treatment or condition label means: treatment-naive control, cytoreductive nephrectomy. The sequences come from tumor tissue, collected from a patient whose treatment was nephrectomy without radiotherapy. These receptors were obtained from a man between 50 and 59 years old with renal cell carcinoma.

Relative to its sample, this clone is medium-sized. The chain carries TRBV2 and TRBJ2-7; no definite D call. The CDR3 spans 16 residues. Per the germline V gene, CDR1 is SNHLY and CDR2 is FYNNEI. V shed 4 bases and J shed 3 bases, with 19 bases lying between them. The CDR3 nucleotides are TGTGCCAGCAGTGCTTCTTGGTCCCAGGCCTACTACGAGCAGTACTTC. Translated, it gives CASSASWSQAYYEQYF.

The chain links TRBV18 to TRBJ1-3, with TRBD1 matching over 7 bases. With V trimmed by 2 bases and J by 5 bases, 6 bases remained unmatched. The CDR3 extends over 15 amino acids. Per germline, CDR1 KGHSH and CDR2 LQKENI. The CDR3 DNA reads as TGTGCCAGCTCACCAGCGGGGACAGAAAGAAACACCATATATTTT. Protein product: CASSPAGTERNTIYF.

The chain carries TRBV5-1 and TRBJ1-6; TRBD1 agrees at 8 bases. Per the germline V gene, CDR1 is SGHRS and CDR2 is YFSETQ. V lost 3 bases, J lost 2 bases, and 7 bases stayed unmatched. The CDR3 loop spans 17 amino acids. The CDR3, as DNA: TGCGCCAGCAGCTCAGCCTACAGGGGGGCCTATAATTCACCCCTCCACTTT. Its translation is CASSSAYRGAYNSPLHF.

This clone has just a few counts. V and J are TRBV5-1 and TRBJ1-2; the D is unclear. This CDR3 spans 15 amino acids. Germline CDR1 and CDR2: SGHRS and YFSETQ. The germline V and J ends were trimmed by 1 base and 2 bases, with 12 bases remaining between them. For the CDR3, the DNA is TGCGCCAGCAGCTTGTCTGGGGAGTTGAACTATGGCTACACCTTC. Its protein is CASSLSGELNYGYTF.

V gene TRBV9 combines with J gene TRBJ2-7; D call uncertain. The germline V and J ends were trimmed by 0 bases and 2 bases, with 15 bases remaining between them. CDR3 length: 16 amino acids. Germline V lookup: CDR1 SGDLS, CDR2 YYNGEE. The CDR3, as DNA: TGTGCCAGCAGCGTAGGTCCCGATGCGGTTACCTACGAGCAGTACTTC. Translation: CASSVGPDAVTYEQYF.

This clone came up a few times. J is TRBJ1-5 and V is TRBV5-8; the D gene is possibly TRBD1 (6 bases). V was clipped by 2 bases and J by 2 bases, with 14 bases between them. CDR1 and CDR2 from the germline V gene are SGHTS and YDEGEE. The CDR3 sequence is 16 residues long. CDR3 protein: CASSLRGGSGNQPQHF. The CDR3 bases are TGTGCCAGCAGCTTAAGGGGGGGAAGTGGCAATCAGCCCCAGCATTTT.

By share, this clone counts as medium-sized. V gene TRBV9 combines with J gene TRBJ1-4; D not resolved. This CDR3 is 15 amino acids long. The ends were cut back, 2 bases at V and 3 bases at J, with 11 bases in the middle. Germline V gene lookup returns CDR1 SGDLS and CDR2 YYNGEE. This CDR3 is CASSVVGNSNEKLFF. CDR3 DNA: TGTGCCAGCAGCGTGGTAGGGAATTCTAATGAAAAACTGTTTTTT.

This chain uses TRBV15 with TRBJ2-2; 16 bases match TRBD2. The CDR3 is made up of 17 amino acids. J was trimmed by 4 bases and V by 5 bases; bases with no gene match: 4. The germline gives CDR1 LNHNV, CDR2 YYDKDF (reference sequence). The CDR3 nucleotides are TGTGCCACCAGCTCAGGGACTAGCGGGGGGGCCACCGGGGAGCTGTTTTTT. Translated, it gives CATSSGTSGGATGELFF.

V gene TRBV19 combines with J gene TRBJ1-1; D is ambiguous. The length of the CDR3 is 13 residues. Trimming removed 0 bases from V and 4 bases from J, with 6 bases in between. In germline, CDR1 is LNHDA, CDR2 SQIVND (reference sequence). This CDR3 is CASSIDITTEAFF. The CDR3 DNA is TGTGCCAGTAGTATAGACATTACCACTGAAGCTTTCTTT. The whole variable domain, filled in from reference TRBV19 and TRBJ1-1, reads DGGITQSPKYLFRKEGQNVTLSCEQNLNHDAMYWYRQDPGQGLRLIYYSQIVNDFQKGDIAEGYSVSREKKESFPLTVTSAQKNPTAFYLCASSIDITTEAFFGQGTRLTVV.